The 10 T cell receptor beta chains below were found in one sample sequenced in a study of molecular identifiers for immune sequencing clone quantification. TCRdb reprocessed the PCR reads with MiXCR, giving one entry per CDR3 protein. Altogether 490,000 or so distinct CDR3 sequences are present, roughly a fifth being singletons, with the ten largest covering about 0.78%. The sequencing input was naive CD8+ T cells from blood, with Jurkat cell RNA spiked in. Subset specified: FACS-sorted CD8+CD4-CCR7+CD45RA+ naive T cells. All receptors come from a human donor in good health. Some libraries in this study had Jurkat cell RNA spiked in.

The chain has TRBV11-2 and TRBJ2-7; D not resolved. Germline assignment: CDR1 SGHAT and CDR2 FQNNGV. The ends were cut back, 7 bases at V and 1 base at J, with 17 bases in the middle. The length of the CDR3 is 15 residues. The DNA of the CDR3 is TGTGCCAGCACCAACCATTTCCGTATATCCTACGAGCAGTACTTC. Residues: CASTNHFRISYEQYF. The variable domain in full, completed from reference TRBV11-2 and TRBJ2-7, reads EAGVAQSPRYKIIEKRQSVAFWCNPISGHATLYWYQQILGQGPKLLIQFQNNGVVDDSQLPKDRFSAERLKGVDSTLKIQPAKLEDSAVYLCASTNHFRISYEQYFGPGTRLTVT.

This clonotype came up a few times. At one boundary the junction diverges from the germline segment, which might be a read error. V is TRBV7-6 and J is TRBJ2-3; D perhaps matches TRBD2 (5 bases). The CDR3 is 16 amino acids. The germline V gene has CDR1 SGHVS and CDR2 FNYEAQ. The CDR3: CASSPRTVSSTDTQCF. The CDR3 region has the DNA TGTGCCAGCAGCCCCCGGACGGTGTCTAGCACAGATACGCAGTGTTTT.

This clonotype was seen more than once but under ten times. Here the CDR3 reads CSARDPMDDNHYYNEQFF. The CDR3 DNA follows: TGCAGTGCTAGAGATCCTATGGACGACAATCATTACTACAATGAGCAGTTCTTC. The chain recombines TRBV20-1 with TRBJ2-1; unclear D gene. This CDR3 spans 18 amino acids. The germline V gene has CDR1 DFQATT and CDR2 SNEGSKA (reference sequence). Trimming removed 0 bases from V and 3 bases from J, with 21 bases in between.

This chain links TRBV4-3 with TRBJ2-6; either TRBD1 or TRBD2 may fit D (6 bases each). Germline values: CDR1 LGHNA, CDR2 YSLEER. The CDR3 totals 16 residues. V was clipped by 0 bases and J by 6 bases, with 12 bases between them. CDR3 protein: CASSQDWGAVANVLTF. The CDR3 region has the DNA TGCGCCAGCAGCCAAGATTGGGGGGCTGTGGCCAACGTCCTGACTTTC.

This clonotype was recorded a few times. The chain joins TRBV27 to TRBJ2-3; D gene ambiguous. V dropped 1 base and J dropped 2 bases, with 4 bases sitting between them. This CDR3 region has 13 residues. Germline-derived CDR1 and CDR2 are MNHEY and SMNVEV (reference sequence). CDR3 in amino acids: CASSLYPTDTQYF. CDR3 in DNA: TGTGCCAGCAGTTTATACCCCACAGATACGCAGTATTTT.

Notes on this clonotype: A much bigger clone sits one base away, suggesting this may be a read error. The chain carries TRBV11-2 and TRBJ1-6; D gene ambiguous. The CDR3 runs 16 residues. Germline CDR1 reads SGHAT; CDR2 reads FQNNGV. The CDR3 spells CTSSSATSSYNSPLHF. CDR3 nucleotide sequence: TGTACCAGCAGCTCTGCAACGAGCTCCTATAATTCACCCCTCCACTTT.

A remark on this clonotype: Possible read error: a much larger clone is one base away. V is TRBV28 and J is TRBJ1-5; unclear D gene. Germline CDR1 reads MDHEN; CDR2 reads SYDVKM. The CDR3 is 14 amino acids. The CDR3 DNA reads TGTGCCAGCAGTACTCGGGGAGGAGGTCAGCCCCGGCATTTT. Translating gives CASSTRGGGQPRHF.

Comments on this clonotype: A much larger clone lies a single base off, so this may be a read error. This chain joins TRBV4-3 and TRBJ2-3, with D possibly matching TRBD2 (6 bases). Trimming took off 0 bases at V and 10 bases at J, with 20 bases between the two ends. Germline loops: CDR1 LGHNA, CDR2 YSLEER. There are 16 residues in the CDR3. DNA of the CDR3: TGCGCCAGCAGCCAAGACGGGCGGGGTTTTGTTGATGCGCAGTATTTT. Translated, it gives CASSQDGRGFVDAQYF.

There are many counts of this clonotype. The chain has TRBV13 and TRBJ2-7; a weak D match, TRBD2 (6 bases). Germline V lookup: CDR1 PRHDT, CDR2 FYEKMQ (reference sequence). The CDR3 sequence is 12 residues long. V was shortened by 1 base and J by 6 bases, with 7 bases between the two germline ends. The CDR3 DNA sequence: TGTGCCAGCAGCTTAGAGGAGGGCGAGCAGTACTTC. This sequence encodes CASSLEEGEQYF.

This chain links TRBV6-5 with TRBJ2-6, with D perhaps TRBD2 (5 bases). Trimming took 4 bases from V and 0 from J, leaving 7 bases between them. CDR3 length: 15 amino acids. Germline V gives CDR1 MNHEY, CDR2 SVGAGI. CDR3 protein: CASSFRDSGANVLTF. The CDR3 region has the DNA TGTGCCAGCAGTTTCCGGGACTCTGGGGCCAACGTCCTGACTTTC.